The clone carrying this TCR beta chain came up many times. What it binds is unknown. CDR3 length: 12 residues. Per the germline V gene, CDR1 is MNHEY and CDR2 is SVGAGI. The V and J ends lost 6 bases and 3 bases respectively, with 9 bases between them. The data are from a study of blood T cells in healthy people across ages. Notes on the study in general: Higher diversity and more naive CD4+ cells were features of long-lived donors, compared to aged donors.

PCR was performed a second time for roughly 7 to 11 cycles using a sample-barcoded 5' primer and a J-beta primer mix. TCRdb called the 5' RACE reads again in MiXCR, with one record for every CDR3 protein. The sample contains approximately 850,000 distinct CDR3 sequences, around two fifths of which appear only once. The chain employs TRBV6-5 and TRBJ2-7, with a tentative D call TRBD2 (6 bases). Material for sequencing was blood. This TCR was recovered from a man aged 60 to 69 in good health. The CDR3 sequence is CASREGSYEQYF. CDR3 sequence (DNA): TGTGCCAGCAGGGAGGGAAGCTACGAGCAGTACTTC.